These T cell receptor beta chains were read from a single sample in a study of T cell repertoires in cytomegalovirus infection. TCRdb processed the reads anew with MiXCR; each CDR3 protein has one entry. The data show about half a million distinct CDR3 sequences, around 35% seen once. Their target antigens are unknown. The sample in question was cultured PBMCs, obtained from culture after CMV antigen stimulation. The receptors derive from a human donor in good health (CMV status not recorded). Some clones in this sample may be carry-over from other donors' samples. The CDR3 runs from the conserved cysteine through the conserved F or W. A D gene is named only where the DNA matches it firmly. The size of a clone is reported for some rows only, either as once, few or many, or as a class for expanded clones.

>TRBV6-5|.|TRBJ2-7|medium-sized
TGTGCCAGCAGTTACAAGGGGGGGGAATCCTACGAGCAGTACTTC
CASSYKGGESYEQYF
>TRBV18|.|TRBJ2-1|once
TGTGCCAGCTCCACCAATCGGGATGCTTACAATGAGCAGTTCTTC
CASSTNRDAYNEQFF
>TRBV4-1|TRBD1|TRBJ2-7|few
TGCGCCAGCAGCCAAGAAACCGGGACAGGGCTTAGCTCCTACGAGCAGTACTTC
CASSQETGTGLSSYEQYF
>TRBV20-1|TRBD1|TRBJ2-2|.
TGCAGTGCTAGCGACAGGGGGCGGAACACCGGGGAGCTGTTTTTT
CSASDRGRNTGELFF
>TRBV7-1|.|TRBJ2-7|few
TGTGCCAGCAGCTCATGGACAGACTACGAGCAGTACTTC
CASSSWTDYEQYF
>TRBV7-9|TRBD2|TRBJ2-1|.
TGTGCCAGCAGGGGGACTAGCCACAATGAGCAGTTCTTC
CASRGTSHNEQFF
>TRBV27|TRBD1|TRBJ1-2|many
TGTGCCAGCAGTTTGGGGGGACAGGGGCAGGGCTACACCTTC
CASSLGGQGQGYTF
>TRBV6-6|TRBD1|TRBJ2-7|.
TGTGCCAGCAGTTACTCGGGACAGGTCTACGAGCAGTACTTC
CASSYSGQVYEQYF
>TRBV7-3|.|TRBJ2-5|.
TGTGCCAGCAGCCCTACCGGGACCTTACAGGGAGAGACCCAGTACTTC
CASSPTGTLQGETQYF
>TRBV12-3/TRBV12-4|.|TRBJ2-5|many
TGTGCCAGCTCTCCCCGGGCCGCCGGGGAGACCCAGTACTTC
CASSPRAAGETQYF
>TRBV7-3|TRBD2|TRBJ2-1|few
TGTGCCAGCAGCACTAGAGCGGGAAATGAGCAGTTCTTC
CASSTRAGNEQFF
>TRBV18|.|TRBJ1-1|.
TGTGCCAGCTCAAGGGGTCCGCAGAACACTGAAGCTTTCTTT
CASSRGPQNTEAFF
>TRBV7-9|TRBD2|TRBJ2-3|few
TGTGCCAGCAGCTCCACCGCTAGCGGGAGTAGGACAGATACGCAGTATTTT
CASSSTASGSRTDTQYF
>TRBV19|.|TRBJ1-5|few
TGTGCCAGTAGTATAAGAGGCGGTCAGCCCCAGCATTTT
CASSIRGGQPQHF
>TRBV30|TRBD2|TRBJ2-5|.
TGTGCCTGGTCTACTAGCGGGGGGTGGGCAGAGACCCAGTACTTC
CAWSTSGGWAETQYF
>TRBV6-2/TRBV6-3|.|TRBJ1-5|.
TGTGCCAGCAGTTACCGCAAACGTGGGGGCAATCAGCCCCAGCATTTT
CASSYRKRGGNQPQHF
>TRBV6-2/TRBV6-3|TRBD2|TRBJ2-3|few
TGTGCCAGCAGTTATTTATACGGCGGGAGAGGGGCAGATACGCAGTATTTT
CASSYLYGGRGADTQYF
>TRBV28|.|TRBJ2-7|.
TGTGCCAGCAGTACTAGGGGGTTTACCGAGCAGTACTTC
CASSTRGFTEQYF
>TRBV6-5|.|TRBJ2-3|few
TGTGCCAGCAGTTACGGAGTAGGAGGAGATACGCAGTATTTT
CASSYGVGGDTQYF
>TRBV28|.|TRBJ1-2|.
TGTGCCAGCAGTTTCCCCTACTATGGCTACACCTTC
CASSFPYYGYTF
>TRBV7-2|TRBD2|TRBJ2-1|many
TGTGCCAGCAGCTTACATCGCTTTTGGCGGGAGAGCCCTAGCTCCTACAATGAGCAGTTCTTC
CASSLHRFWRESPSSYNEQFF
>TRBV6-2/TRBV6-3|.|TRBJ2-7|once
TGTGCCAGCAGTTACGTTGCACTAGCAGACGAGCAGTACTTC
CASSYVALADEQYF
>TRBV2|TRBD2|TRBJ2-1|.
TGTGCCAGCATGAGGACTAGCGGGATATATGAGCAGTTCTTC
CASMRTSGIYEQFF
>TRBV7-2|TRBD2|TRBJ2-3|many
TGTGCCAGCAGCCGCGGGGGAATCGGCTCAGATACGCAGTATTTT
CASSRGGIGSDTQYF
>TRBV14|TRBD2|TRBJ2-1|once
TGTGCCAGCAGCCAGGGAACTAGCGGGAGGTGGTATGAGCAGTTCTTC
CASSQGTSGRWYEQFF
>TRBV19|TRBD1|TRBJ1-5|many
TGTGCCAGTAGTATTGTAGCCGGACAGGGCCATCAGCCCCAGCATTTT
CASSIVAGQGHQPQHF
>TRBV7-2|.|TRBJ1-4|many
TGTGCCAGCAGCTTACTGGGCGGAGCAACTAATGAAAAACTGTTTTTT
CASSLLGGATNEKLFF
>TRBV7-9|.|TRBJ2-3|.
TGTGCCAGCAGCGCCGGAAGCACAGATACGCAGTATTTT
CASSAGSTDTQYF
>TRBV6-6|.|TRBJ2-1|.
TGTGCCAGCAGTTACTCTCGCGGTAATGAGCAGTTCTTC
CASSYSRGNEQFF
>TRBV7-2|TRBD1|TRBJ2-1|few
TGTGCCAGCAGCGAGGGACAGGGGGTCAATGAGCAGTTCTTC
CASSEGQGVNEQFF
>TRBV19|TRBD1|TRBJ2-3|.
TGTGCCAGTAGTATAGGGACAGGGCGTATAGTATATACGCAGTATTTT
CASSIGTGRIVYTQYF
>TRBV7-9|TRBD1|TRBJ1-4|few
TGTGCCAGCAGTGGGGGACAGGGAGAGGAAAAACTGTTTTTT
CASSGGQGEEKLFF
>TRBV5-4|TRBD2|TRBJ2-7|.
TGTGCCAGCAGCTGGGGACTAGCGGGAGGGGGCGAGCAGTACTTC
CASSWGLAGGGEQYF
>TRBV10-3|.|TRBJ2-6|.
TGTGCCATCAGTGACATCGACGGCCCAGGGGCCAACGTCCTGACTTTC
CAISDIDGPGANVLTF
>TRBV29-1|TRBD1|TRBJ2-1|.
TGCAGCGCCCGACAGGGGTTGCGTGAGCAGTTCTTC
CSARQGLREQFF
>TRBV12-5|.|TRBJ1-3|few
TGTGCTAGTGTCCAGACCGCTACCCTTGGAAACACCATATATTTT
CASVQTATLGNTIYF
>TRBV7-2|.|TRBJ2-5|many
TGTGCCAGCAGCTTAATTAGTACCCAAGAGACCCAGTACTTC
CASSLISTQETQYF
>TRBV12-3/TRBV12-4|.|TRBJ2-3|.
TGTGCCAGCAGTTTAAACAGGCTCACAGATACGCAGTATTTT
CASSLNRLTDTQYF
>TRBV6-5|.|TRBJ2-2|.
TGTGCCAGCAGTCCCAGCGGGACAGGACGGTCCGGGGAGCTGTTTTTT
CASSPSGTGRSGELFF
>TRBV7-2|TRBD2|TRBJ2-1|.
TGTGCCAGCAGCTCCCTTCGGGAGGGCTTGGAGCAGTTCTTC
CASSSLREGLEQFF
>TRBV6-2/TRBV6-3|TRBD2|TRBJ2-7|.
TGTGCCACCCGAGGGCGGGAGAACTACGAGCAGTACTTC
CATRGRENYEQYF
>TRBV19|.|TRBJ1-1|.
TGTGCCAGTAGTATAGAGGTTTCGAACACTGAAGCTTTCTTT
CASSIEVSNTEAFF
>TRBV6-1|.|TRBJ1-5|.
TGTGCCAGTAATCAGGGTGACGATCAGCCCCAGCATTTT
CASNQGDDQPQHF
>TRBV7-6|.|TRBJ1-4|few
TGTGCCAGCAGCTCATCTTGGGGCGTTAATGAAAAACTGTTTTTT
CASSSSWGVNEKLFF
>TRBV7-9|.|TRBJ1-2|.
TGTGCCAGCAGCTCCCGGGACAACAATGGCTACACCTTC
CASSSRDNNGYTF
>TRBV28|TRBD1|TRBJ1-6|few
TGTGCCAGCAGCCCGACAGGGCCGAGCTCCTATAATTCACCCCTCCACTTT
CASSPTGPSSYNSPLHF
>TRBV6-2/TRBV6-3|TRBD1|TRBJ2-1|many
TGTGCCAGCAGCCGGGCAGGGGGCGCCTACAATGAGCAGTTCTTC
CASSRAGGAYNEQFF
>TRBV4-2|TRBD2|TRBJ2-1|.
TGTGCCAGCAGCCAAACGAGGGGTAGCGGGAGGGCCGGTGAGCAGTTCTTC
CASSQTRGSGRAGEQFF
>TRBV24-1|.|TRBJ2-5|.
TGTGCCACTTTCCCCAGAGGTCGGAACCAAGAGACCCAGTACTTC
CATFPRGRNQETQYF